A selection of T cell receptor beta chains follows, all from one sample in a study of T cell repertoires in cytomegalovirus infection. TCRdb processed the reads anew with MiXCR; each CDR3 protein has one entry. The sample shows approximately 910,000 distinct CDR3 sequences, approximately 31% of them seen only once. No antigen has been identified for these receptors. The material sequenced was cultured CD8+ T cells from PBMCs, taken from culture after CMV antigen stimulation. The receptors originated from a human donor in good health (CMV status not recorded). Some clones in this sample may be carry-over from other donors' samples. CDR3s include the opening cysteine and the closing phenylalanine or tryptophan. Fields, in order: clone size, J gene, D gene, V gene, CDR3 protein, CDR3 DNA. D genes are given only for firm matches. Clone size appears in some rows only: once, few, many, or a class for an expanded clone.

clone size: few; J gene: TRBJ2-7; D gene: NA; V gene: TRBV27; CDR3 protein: CASSLYGRTARVEPGAEQYF; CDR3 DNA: TGTGCCAGCAGTCTATATGGTAGGACAGCTAGAGTGGAGCCCGGAGCCGAGCAGTACTTC
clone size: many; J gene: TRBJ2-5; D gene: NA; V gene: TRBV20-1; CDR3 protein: CSARDERGEQETQYF; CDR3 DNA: TGCAGTGCTAGAGATGAGAGGGGGGAACAAGAGACCCAGTACTTC
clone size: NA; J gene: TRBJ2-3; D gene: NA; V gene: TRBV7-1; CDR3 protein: CATQGGYGTDTQYF; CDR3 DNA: TGTGCCACTCAGGGGGGCTACGGCACAGATACGCAGTATTTT
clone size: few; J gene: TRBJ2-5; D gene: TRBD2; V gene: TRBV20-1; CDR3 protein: CSAREPRGVQETQYF; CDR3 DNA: TGCAGTGCTAGAGAACCCCGGGGGGTGCAAGAGACCCAGTACTTC
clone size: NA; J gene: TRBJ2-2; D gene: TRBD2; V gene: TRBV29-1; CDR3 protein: CSVRLAGGRSGELFF; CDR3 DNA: TGCAGCGTTCGACTAGCGGGGGGGCGTTCCGGGGAGCTGTTTTTT
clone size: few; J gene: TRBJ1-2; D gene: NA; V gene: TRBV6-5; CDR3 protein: CASSYPPPGWYGYTF; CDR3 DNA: TGTGCCAGCAGTTACCCCCCTCCAGGGTGGTATGGCTACACCTTC
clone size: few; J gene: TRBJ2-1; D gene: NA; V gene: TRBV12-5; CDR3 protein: CASGNPGTHPDHEQFF; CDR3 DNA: TGTGCTAGTGGAAACCCCGGGACTCATCCTGACCATGAGCAGTTCTTC
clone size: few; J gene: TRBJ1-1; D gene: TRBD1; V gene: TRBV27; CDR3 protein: CASSLHRGGTEAFF; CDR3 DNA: TGTGCCAGCAGTTTGCACAGGGGGGGGACTGAAGCTTTCTTT
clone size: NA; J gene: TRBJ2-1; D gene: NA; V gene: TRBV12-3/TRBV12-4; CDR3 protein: CASSIMGYNEQFF; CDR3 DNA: TGTGCCAGCAGTATCATGGGGTACAATGAGCAGTTCTTC
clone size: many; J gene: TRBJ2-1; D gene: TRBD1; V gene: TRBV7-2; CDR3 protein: CASSLIGGPYNEQFF; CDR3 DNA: TGTGCCAGCAGCTTAATAGGGGGCCCCTACAATGAGCAGTTCTTC
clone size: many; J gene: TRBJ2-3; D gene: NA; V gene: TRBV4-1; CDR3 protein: CASSQGLADTQYF; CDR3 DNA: TGTGCCAGCAGCCAGGGACTCGCAGATACGCAGTATTTT
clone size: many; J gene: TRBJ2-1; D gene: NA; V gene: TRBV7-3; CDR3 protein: CASSSRRGANYNEQFF; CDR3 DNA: TGTGCCAGCAGCTCCCGCCGGGGGGCAAACTACAATGAGCAGTTCTTC
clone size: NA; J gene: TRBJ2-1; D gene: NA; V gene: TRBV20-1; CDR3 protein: CSAIAQGWGAYNEQFF; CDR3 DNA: TGCAGTGCTATTGCTCAGGGTTGGGGCGCCTACAATGAGCAGTTCTTC
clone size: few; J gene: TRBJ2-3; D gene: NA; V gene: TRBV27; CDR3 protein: CASRTFITDTQYF; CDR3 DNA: TGTGCCAGCCGGACCTTCATCACAGATACGCAGTATTTT
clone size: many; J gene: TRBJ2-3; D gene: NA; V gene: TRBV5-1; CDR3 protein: CASSSSTTDTQYF; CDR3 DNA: TGCGCCAGCAGCTCCTCCACCACAGATACGCAGTATTTT
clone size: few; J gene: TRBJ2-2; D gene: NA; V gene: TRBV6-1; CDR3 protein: CASSEPQLGELFF; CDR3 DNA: TGTGCCAGCAGTGAACCACAACTGGGGGAGCTGTTTTTT
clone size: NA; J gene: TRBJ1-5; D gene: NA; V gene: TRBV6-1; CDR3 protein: CASRRDPGGHQPQHF; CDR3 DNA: TGTGCCAGCAGGAGGGACCCCGGAGGCCATCAGCCCCAGCATTTT
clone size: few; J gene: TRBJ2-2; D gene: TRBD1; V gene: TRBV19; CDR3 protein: CASSIPDRGHTGELFF; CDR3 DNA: TGTGCCAGTAGTATCCCGGACAGGGGGCACACCGGGGAGCTGTTTTTT
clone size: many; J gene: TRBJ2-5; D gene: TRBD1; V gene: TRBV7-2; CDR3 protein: CASSTPRGRRGQQETQYF; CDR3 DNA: TGTGCCAGCAGCACTCCCAGGGGGCGGAGGGGGCAGCAAGAGACCCAGTACTTC
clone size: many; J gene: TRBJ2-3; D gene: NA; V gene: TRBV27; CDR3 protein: CASSSRGGQATDTQYF; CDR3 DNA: TGTGCCAGCAGTTCCCGAGGGGGACAAGCCACAGATACGCAGTATTTT
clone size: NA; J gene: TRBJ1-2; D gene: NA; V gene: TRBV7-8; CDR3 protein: CASSLRAGTENWANYGYTF; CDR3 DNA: TGTGCCAGCAGCTTACGGGCCGGGACGGAAAATTGGGCTAACTATGGCTACACCTTC
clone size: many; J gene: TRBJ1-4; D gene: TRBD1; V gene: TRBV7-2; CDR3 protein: CASSYSGTGNEKLFF; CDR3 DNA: TGTGCCAGCAGCTATTCCGGGACAGGGAATGAAAAACTGTTTTTT
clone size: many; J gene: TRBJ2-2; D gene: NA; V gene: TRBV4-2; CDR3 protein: CASSQVTKGRAGELFF; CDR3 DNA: TGTGCCAGCAGCCAAGTAACCAAGGGTAGGGCCGGGGAGCTGTTTTTT
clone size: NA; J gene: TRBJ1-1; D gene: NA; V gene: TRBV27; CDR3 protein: CASSIQGRDTEAFF; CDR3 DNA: TGTGCCAGCAGCATACAGGGAAGGGACACTGAAGCTTTCTTT
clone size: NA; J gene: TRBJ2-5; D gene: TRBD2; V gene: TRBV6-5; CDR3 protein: CASSYSYSGTSVQETQYF; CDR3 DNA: TGTGCCAGCAGTTACTCGTACTCCGGGACTAGCGTCCAAGAGACCCAGTACTTC
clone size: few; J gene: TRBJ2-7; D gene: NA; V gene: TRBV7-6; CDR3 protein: CASSLGSGAPSPQYF; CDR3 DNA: TGTGCCAGCAGCTTAGGATCCGGGGCCCCTTCGCCGCAGTACTTC
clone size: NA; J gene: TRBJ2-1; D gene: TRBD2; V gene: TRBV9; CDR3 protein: CASSATSGTGPFF; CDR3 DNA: TGTGCCAGCAGCGCGACTAGCGGGACTGGTCCGTTCTTC
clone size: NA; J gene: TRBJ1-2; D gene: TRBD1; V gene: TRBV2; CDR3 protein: CASSDEGAYGYTF; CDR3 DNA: TGTGCCAGCAGTGACGAGGGGGCCTATGGCTACACCTTC
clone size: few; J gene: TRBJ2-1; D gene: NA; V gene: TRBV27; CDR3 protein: CASSLWNNEQFF; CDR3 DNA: TGTGCCAGCAGTTTATGGAACAATGAGCAGTTCTTC
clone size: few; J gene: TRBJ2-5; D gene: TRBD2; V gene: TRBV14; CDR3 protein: CASSQEWRGGRETQYF; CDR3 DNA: TGTGCCAGCAGCCAAGAATGGCGGGGGGGCCGAGAGACCCAGTACTTC
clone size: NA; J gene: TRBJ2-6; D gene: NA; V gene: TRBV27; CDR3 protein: CASTPFRDGANVLTF; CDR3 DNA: TGTGCCAGCACCCCGTTTCGGGACGGGGCCAACGTCCTGACTTTC
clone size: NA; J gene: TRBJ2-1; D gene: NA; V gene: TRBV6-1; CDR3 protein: CASSEAWGADPYNEQFF; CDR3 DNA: TGTGCCAGCAGTGAAGCTTGGGGGGCAGATCCCTACAATGAGCAGTTCTTC
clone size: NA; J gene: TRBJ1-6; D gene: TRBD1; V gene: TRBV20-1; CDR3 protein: CSAHRGVYSPLHF; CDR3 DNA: TGCAGTGCTCACAGGGGGGTCTATTCACCCCTCCACTTT
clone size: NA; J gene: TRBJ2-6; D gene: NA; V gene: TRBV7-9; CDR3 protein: CASSSPVGGGSSGANVLTF; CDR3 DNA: TGTGCCAGCAGCTCCCCCGTAGGGGGGGGGAGCTCTGGGGCCAACGTCCTGACTTTC
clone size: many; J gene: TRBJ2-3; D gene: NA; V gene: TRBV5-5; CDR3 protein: CASIPWSRTDTQYF; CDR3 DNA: TGTGCCAGCATCCCTTGGAGTCGCACAGATACGCAGTATTTT
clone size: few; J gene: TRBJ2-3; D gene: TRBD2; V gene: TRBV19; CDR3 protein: CASSMRLAGAPSTDTQYF; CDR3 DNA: TGTGCCAGTAGTATGCGACTAGCGGGGGCCCCTAGCACAGATACGCAGTATTTT
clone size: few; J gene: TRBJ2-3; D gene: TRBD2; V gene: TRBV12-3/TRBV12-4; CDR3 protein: CASGGGGPSTDTQYF; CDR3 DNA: TGTGCCTCGGGAGGCGGGGGGCCTAGCACAGATACGCAGTATTTT
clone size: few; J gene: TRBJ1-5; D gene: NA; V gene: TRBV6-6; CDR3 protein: CASSGDTVGNQPQHF; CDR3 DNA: TGTGCCAGCAGCGGGGACACTGTTGGCAATCAGCCCCAGCATTTT
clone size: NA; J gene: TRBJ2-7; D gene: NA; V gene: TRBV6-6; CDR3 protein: CASSYAYTGTKQYF; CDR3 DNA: TGTGCCAGCAGTTACGCATATACAGGGACCAAGCAGTACTTC
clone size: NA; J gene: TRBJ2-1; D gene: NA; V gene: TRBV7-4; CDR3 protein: CASSLGRALRMDNEQFF; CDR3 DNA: TGTGCCAGCAGCTTGGGGCGTGCCCTCCGCATGGACAATGAGCAGTTCTTC
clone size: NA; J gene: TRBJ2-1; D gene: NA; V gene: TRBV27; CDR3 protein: CASSLRAGGNSEQFF; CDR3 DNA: TGTGCCAGCAGTTTAAGGGCAGGGGGGAACTCTGAGCAGTTCTTC
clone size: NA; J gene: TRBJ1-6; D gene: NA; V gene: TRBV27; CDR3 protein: CASSYVGSSYNSPLHF; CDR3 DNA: TGTGCCAGTAGTTACGTAGGGAGCTCCTATAATTCACCCCTCCACTTT
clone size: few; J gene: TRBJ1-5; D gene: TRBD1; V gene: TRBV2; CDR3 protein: CASPRQTGGEGSNQPQHF; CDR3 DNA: TGTGCCAGCCCACGTCAGACAGGGGGCGAAGGGAGCAATCAGCCCCAGCATTTT
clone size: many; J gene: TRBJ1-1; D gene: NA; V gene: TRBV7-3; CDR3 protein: CASSHGKNTEAFF; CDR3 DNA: TGTGCCAGCAGCCACGGAAAGAACACTGAAGCTTTCTTT
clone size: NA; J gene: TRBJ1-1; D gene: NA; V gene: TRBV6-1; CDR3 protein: CASSASGTVYEAFF; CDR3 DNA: TGTGCCAGCAGTGCGTCCGGGACGGTTTATGAAGCTTTCTTT
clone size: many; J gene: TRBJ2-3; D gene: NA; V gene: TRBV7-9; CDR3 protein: CASSLARYTDTQYF; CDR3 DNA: TGTGCCAGCAGCTTAGCCAGATACACAGATACGCAGTATTTT
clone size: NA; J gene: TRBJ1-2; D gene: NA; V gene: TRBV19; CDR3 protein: CAILTPNYGYTF; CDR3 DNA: TGTGCCATTCTGACACCTAACTATGGCTACACCTTC
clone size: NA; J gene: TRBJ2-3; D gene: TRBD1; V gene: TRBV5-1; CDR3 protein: CASYPGQGPDTQYF; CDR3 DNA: TGCGCCAGCTATCCGGGACAGGGTCCAGATACGCAGTATTTT
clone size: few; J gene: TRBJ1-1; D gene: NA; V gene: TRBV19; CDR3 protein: CASSMAGAWDTEAFF; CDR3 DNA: TGTGCCAGTAGTATGGCGGGAGCATGGGACACTGAAGCTTTCTTT
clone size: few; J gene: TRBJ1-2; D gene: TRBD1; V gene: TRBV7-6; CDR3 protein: CASRSEGGSSGQVNYGYTF; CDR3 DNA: TGTGCCAGCAGGTCTGAGGGAGGATCGTCGGGACAGGTGAACTATGGCTACACCTTC